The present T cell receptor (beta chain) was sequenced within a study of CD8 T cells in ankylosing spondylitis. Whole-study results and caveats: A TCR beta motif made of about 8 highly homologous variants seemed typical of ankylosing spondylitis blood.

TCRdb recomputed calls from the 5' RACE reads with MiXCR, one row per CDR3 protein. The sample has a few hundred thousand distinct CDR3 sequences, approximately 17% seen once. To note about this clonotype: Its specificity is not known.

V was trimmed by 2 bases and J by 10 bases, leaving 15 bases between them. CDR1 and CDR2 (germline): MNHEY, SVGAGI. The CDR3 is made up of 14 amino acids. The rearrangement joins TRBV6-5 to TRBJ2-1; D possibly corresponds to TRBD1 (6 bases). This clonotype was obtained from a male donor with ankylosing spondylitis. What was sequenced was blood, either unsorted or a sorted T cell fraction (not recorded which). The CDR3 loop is CASSYMGATREQFF. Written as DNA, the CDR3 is TGTGCCAGCAGTTACATGGGGGCAACGAGGGAGCAGTTCTTC.